This T cell receptor (beta chain) emerged from a study of spatial heterogeneity in lung cancer. Study information: Detection of beta-chain sequences consistently exceeded that of alpha-chain sequences.

Germline V gene data show CDR1 as SNHLY and CDR2 as FYNNEI. The trim removed 6 bases at V and 5 bases at J, leaving 14 bases unmatched. The CDR3 runs to 16 residues. TCRdb analysed the 5' RACE reads with MiXCR anew, one entry per CDR3 protein. The sample holds tens of thousands of distinct CDR3 sequences, roughly 7% seen once. Regarding the study as a whole: Blood contained ubiquitous expanded tumor TCRs more at resection than at follow-up.

Worth noting for this clonotype: Antigen unknown.

Time point meaning: sample taken at primary tumor resection. Researchers sequenced whole RNA taken from tumor, nontumor lung or frozen PBMC without sorting. The donor population consisted of under 75 patients with untreated, early-stage non-small cell lung cancer. The chain has TRBV2 and TRBJ2-5, with 8 nucleotides matching TRBD1. The source is a female donor with early-stage non-small cell lung cancer. Sample: PBMCs, taken at surgery. CDR3 DNA sequence: TGTGCCAGCAGCCTACCTGGGCAGGGGGCGATGGAGACCCAGTACTTC. Translation: CASSLPGQGAMETQYF.